The clone carrying this T cell receptor beta chain appeared a few times. Its antigen is as yet unknown. Markers CD45RO/CCR7/CD25/CD127/CD95/CD27 served to sort CD4+ naive, central memory, regulatory and stem cell-like memory cells. The sample originates from a study of beta chain features in type 1 diabetes. Study as a whole: Sorted cells, about 99 million in number, were examined across all samples.

Germline V gene lookup returns CDR1 SGHNT and CDR2 YYREEE (reference sequence). V gave up 4 bases and J gave up 4 bases; unmatched junction bases: 9. The CDR3 sequence is 16 residues long. Of the isolated RNA, all was reverse transcribed, and so the sequenced material was expressed TCRB transcripts. The method was immunoSEQ multiplex PCR; TCRdb's version includes in-frame clones alone and lacks a portion of them. Of some 330,000 clones listed, 8% to 13% are singletons. Study findings and constraints: PCR might preferentially amplify shorter templates, equally in patients and controls.

The receptor's source is a woman in her 30s in good health. What was sequenced was naive CD4+ T cells from blood. The V call is TRBV5-4, the J call TRBJ2-7; 12 positions agree with TRBD1. The CDR3 protein is CASSPNPGQGAYEQYF. The CDR3 DNA follows: TGTGCCAGCAGCCCAAATCCGGGACAGGGGGCATACGAGCAGTACTTC.